The sequence of this T cell receptor (beta chain) was determined in a study of post-analysis software for immune sequencing data. Comment on this clonotype: The antigen is not known.

Presence of unique molecular identifiers characterized the TCR beta cDNA libraries. TCRdb used MiXCR to reprocess the PCR reads, holding one entry per CDR3 protein. This sample has about 770,000 distinct CDR3 sequences, with around 45% found just once. Trimming removed 0 bases at V and 5 bases at J, with 8 bases between. Germline lookup yields CDR1 SQVTM and CDR2 ANQGSEA. This CDR3 has 13 residues. Whole-study results and caveats: Included in a set of roughly 5 TRBV segments more frequent in patients than controls were TRBV5-6, TRBV5-1 and TRBV20-1.

The sequenced sample consisted of blood. The rearrangement links TRBV29-1 to TRBJ2-1; D is ambiguous. This receptor was obtained from a girl aged 10 to 17 with multiple sclerosis. CDR3 in DNA: TGCAGCGTTGAAGATCTAGGCGACAATGAGCAGTTCTTC. This gives the protein CSVEDLGDNEQFF.